This T cell receptor (beta chain) originates from a study of monozygotic twins with inflammatory bowel disease. TCRdb re-called the 5' RACE reads; every CDR3 protein appears as one record, without DNA. This table lists around 400,000 distinct CDR3 sequences. Blood was collected, roughly 2.5 ml per donor. Per germline, CDR1 DFQATT and CDR2 SNEGSKA (reference sequence). This CDR3 comprises 12 residues. The rearrangement joins TRBV20-1 to TRBJ2-5; the D gene TCRdb calls, TRBD1, cannot be checked with no DNA. This receptor was taken from a human donor with ulcerative colitis or Crohn's disease, or a healthy co-twin of an affected twin (not recorded which). Sequencing was done on a sample of blood. CDR3 sequence reads: CSAATGRETQYF.